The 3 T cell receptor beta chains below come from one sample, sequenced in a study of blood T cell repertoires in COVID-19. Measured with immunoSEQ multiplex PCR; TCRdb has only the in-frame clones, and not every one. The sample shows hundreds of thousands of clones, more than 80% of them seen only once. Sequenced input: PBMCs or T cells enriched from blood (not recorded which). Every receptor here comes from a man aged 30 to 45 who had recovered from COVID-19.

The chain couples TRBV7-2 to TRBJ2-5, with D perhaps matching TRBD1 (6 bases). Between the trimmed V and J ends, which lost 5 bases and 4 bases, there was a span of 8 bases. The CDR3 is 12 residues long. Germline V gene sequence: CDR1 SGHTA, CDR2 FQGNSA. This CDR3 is CASSRTVETQYF. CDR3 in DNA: TGTGCCAGCAGCCGGACAGTAGAGACCCAGTACTTC. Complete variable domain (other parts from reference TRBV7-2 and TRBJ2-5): GAGVSQSPSNKVTEKGKDVELRCDPISGHTALYWYRQSLGQGLEFLIYFQGNSAPDKSGLPSDRFSAERTGGSVSTLTIQRTQQEDSAVYLCASSRTVETQYFGPGTRLLVL.

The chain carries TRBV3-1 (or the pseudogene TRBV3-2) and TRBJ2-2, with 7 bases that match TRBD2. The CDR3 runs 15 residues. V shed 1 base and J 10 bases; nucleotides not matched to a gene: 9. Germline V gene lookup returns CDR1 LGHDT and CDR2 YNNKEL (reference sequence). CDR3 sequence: CASSQGGIAGAELFF. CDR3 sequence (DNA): TGTGCCAGCAGCCAAGGGGGAATAGCGGGTGCGGAGCTGTTTTTT.

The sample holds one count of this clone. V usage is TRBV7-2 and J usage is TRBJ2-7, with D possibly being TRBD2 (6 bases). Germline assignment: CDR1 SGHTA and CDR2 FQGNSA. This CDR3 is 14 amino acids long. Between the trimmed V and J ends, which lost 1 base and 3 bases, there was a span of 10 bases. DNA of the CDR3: TGTGCCAGCAGCTTAGTCGGAGGGGTCTACGAGCAGTACTTC. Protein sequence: CASSLVGGVYEQYF.